This T cell receptor (beta chain) was identified in a study of cytomegalovirus exposure and HLA in healthy donors. CDR3 size: 15 residues. The germline V gene encodes CDR1 MNHEY and CDR2 SVGAGI. J was trimmed by 2 bases and V by 6 bases; bases with no gene match: 4. PCR employed 60 Vbeta and 13 Jbeta primers. This table comes from immunoSEQ multiplex PCR, and its TCRdb copy is limited to in-frame clones, with some not included. This sample has under 300,000 clones, with around 90% found just once. The V call is TRBV6-5, the J call TRBJ1-3, with TRBD1 matching 10 bases. The sample comprised PBMCs. The sequence was obtained from a girl aged 2 to 10 in good health and CMV-seronegative. This CDR3 is CASSPGQGPGNTIYF. CDR3 DNA: TGTGCCAGCAGCCCGGGACAGGGGCCTGGAAACACCATATATTTT.